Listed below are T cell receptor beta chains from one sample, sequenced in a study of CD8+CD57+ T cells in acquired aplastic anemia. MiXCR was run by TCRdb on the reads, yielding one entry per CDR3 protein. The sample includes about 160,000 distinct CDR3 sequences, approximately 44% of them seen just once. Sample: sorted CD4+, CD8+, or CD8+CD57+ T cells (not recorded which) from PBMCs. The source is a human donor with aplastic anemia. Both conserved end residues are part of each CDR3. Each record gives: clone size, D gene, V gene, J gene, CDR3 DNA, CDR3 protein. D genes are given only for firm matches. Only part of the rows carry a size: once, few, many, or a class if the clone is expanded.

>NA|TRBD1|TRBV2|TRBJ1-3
TGTGCCAGCGGCCGACAGGGGGGCCAGTCTGGAAACACCATATATTTT
CASGRQGGQSGNTIYF
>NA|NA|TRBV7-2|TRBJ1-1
TGTGCCAGCAGCTTCGGGGAAGGGACTGAAGCTTTCTTT
CASSFGEGTEAFF
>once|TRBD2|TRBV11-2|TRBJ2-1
TGTGCCAGCAGCTCCGCTAGCGGGATTTACAATGAGCAGTTCTTC
CASSSASGIYNEQFF
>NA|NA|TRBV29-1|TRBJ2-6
TGCAGCGTTGGTGGGGCTAACGTCCCGACTTTC
CSVGGANVPTF
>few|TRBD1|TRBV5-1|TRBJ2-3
TGCGCCAGCAGCTTGGTGGGACAGATCACAGATACGCAGTATTTT
CASSLVGQITDTQYF
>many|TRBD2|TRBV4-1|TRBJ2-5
TGCGCCAGCAGCCAAGAAGAAGCGGGAGGAGGAAAGACCCAGTACTTC
CASSQEEAGGGKTQYF
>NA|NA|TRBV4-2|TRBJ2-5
TGTGCCAGCGGCCCCCGAGAGGGGGGAGGGACCCAGTACTTC
CASGPREGGGTQYF
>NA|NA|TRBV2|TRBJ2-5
TGTGCCAGCAGTGTTAGGGAAGAGACCCAGTACTTC
CASSVREETQYF
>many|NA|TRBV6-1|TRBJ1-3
TGTGCCAGCAGTGCCTCCAGCTCTGGAAACACCATATATTTT
CASSASSSGNTIYF
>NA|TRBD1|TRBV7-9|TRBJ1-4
TGTGCCAGCAGCTTATCGGGACAGGGGGGAGAAAAACTGTTTTTT
CASSLSGQGGEKLFF
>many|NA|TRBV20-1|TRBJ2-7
TGCAGTGCTATTATTGGGGTAGCGTCGGGGGAGCAGTACTTC
CSAIIGVASGEQYF
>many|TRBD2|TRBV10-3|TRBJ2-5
TGTGCCATCAGTGCAACTAGCGAGGAGACCCAGTACTTC
CAISATSEETQYF
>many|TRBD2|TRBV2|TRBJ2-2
TGTGCCAGCAGTGTGATTCTTGTGGCGGGGGGAACCACCGGGGAGCTGTTTTTT
CASSVILVAGGTTGELFF
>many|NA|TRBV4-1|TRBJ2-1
TGCGCCAGCAGCCACCCCCCTACACCGGTGCCGCATTACAATGAGCAGTTCTTC
CASSHPPTPVPHYNEQFF
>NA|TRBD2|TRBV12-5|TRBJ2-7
TGTGCTAGTGGTTTGGTACTGAAGCCGGGAGGAATCGAGGGGCAGTACTTC
CASGLVLKPGGIEGQYF
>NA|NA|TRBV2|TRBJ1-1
TGTGCCAGCAGTGTAAGGTCCGGGAACACTGAAGCTTTCTTT
CASSVRSGNTEAFF
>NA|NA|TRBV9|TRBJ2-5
TGTGCCAGCAGCTCCCCCCCTAGGTCAGGGGAGACCCAGTACTTC
CASSSPPRSGETQYF
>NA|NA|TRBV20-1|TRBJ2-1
TGCAGTGCTGAGGGCTACTCCTACAATGAGCAGTTCTTC
CSAEGYSYNEQFF
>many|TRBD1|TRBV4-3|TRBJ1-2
TGCGCCAGCAGCCCAAACCAGGGGGCGTTGTGGGGCTACACCTTC
CASSPNQGALWGYTF
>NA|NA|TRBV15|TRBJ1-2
TGTGCCACCAGCAGAGATAGGGGCTGGTCTAACTATGGCTACACCTTC
CATSRDRGWSNYGYTF
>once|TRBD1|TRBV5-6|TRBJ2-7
TGTGCCAGTAGTTTTACACCCCCAGGACAGGGGAGCAAGCAGTACTTC
CASSFTPPGQGSKQYF
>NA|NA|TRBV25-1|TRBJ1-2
TGTGCCAGCAGAAACGCCGGGAGTAACTATGGCTACACCTTC
CASRNAGSNYGYTF
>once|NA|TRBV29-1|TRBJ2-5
TGCAGCGTTGCGGTCGCACCACAAGAGACCCAGTACTTC
CSVAVAPQETQYF
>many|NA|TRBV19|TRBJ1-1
TGTGCCAGTAGTAGGACGGCTGAAGCTTTCTTT
CASSRTAEAFF
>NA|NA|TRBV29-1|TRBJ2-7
TGCAGCGTGCCGGGGGCGGGACCCTACGAGCAGTACTTC
CSVPGAGPYEQYF
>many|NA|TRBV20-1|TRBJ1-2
TGCAGTGCTTTTCAGGGTAACTATGGCTACACCTTC
CSAFQGNYGYTF
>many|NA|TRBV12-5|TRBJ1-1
TGTGCTAGTGCCCTGAACACTGAAGCTTTCTTT
CASALNTEAFF
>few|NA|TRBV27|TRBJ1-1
TGTGCCAGCAGTGCCCCCAGTGTGGGGTCTGAAGCTTTCTTT
CASSAPSVGSEAFF
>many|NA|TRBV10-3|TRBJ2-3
TGTGCCATCGGACCAGGGGCGGGTAGCACAGATACGCAGTATTTT
CAIGPGAGSTDTQYF
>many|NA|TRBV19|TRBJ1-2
TGTGCCAGTAGTATAGGTACAGGCAACTATGGCTACACCTTC
CASSIGTGNYGYTF
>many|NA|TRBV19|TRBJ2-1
TGTGCCAGTAGGACAGAGAGCTCCTACAATGAGCAGTTCTTC
CASRTESSYNEQFF
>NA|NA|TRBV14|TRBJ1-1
TGTGCCAGCAGCCAGGACTGGGGCTTAGCTTTCTTT
CASSQDWGLAFF
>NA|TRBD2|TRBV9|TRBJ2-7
TGTGCCAGCAGCGGGGAGGGCGGTTCCTACGAGCAGTACTTC
CASSGEGGSYEQYF
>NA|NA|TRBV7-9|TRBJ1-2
TGTGCCAGCAGCTTAACGGGGAATCTTTACGGCTACACCTTC
CASSLTGNLYGYTF
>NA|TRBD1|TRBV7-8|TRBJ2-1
TGTGCCGGCAGCTTATGGGACAGGGAGCAGTTCTTC
CAGSLWDREQFF
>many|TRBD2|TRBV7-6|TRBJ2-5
TGTGCCAGCAGCTTAGGCGGGGGGGCCTTGGAGACCCAGTACTTC
CASSLGGGALETQYF
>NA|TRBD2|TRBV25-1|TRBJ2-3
TGTGCCAGCAGTGAATTTACCGTCGGGGAGGGCTTGGTAACAGATACGCAGTATTTT
CASSEFTVGEGLVTDTQYF
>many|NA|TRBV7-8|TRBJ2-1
TGTGCCAGCAGCTTAGCCCCCGACAATGAGCAGTTCTTC
CASSLAPDNEQFF
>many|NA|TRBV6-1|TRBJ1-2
TGTGCCAGCAGTGCCTGGACTGCCACTGGCTACACCTTC
CASSAWTATGYTF
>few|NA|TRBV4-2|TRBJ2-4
TGTGCCAGCACTACCCGGACGGGGGCAGGAAACATTCAGTACTTC
CASTTRTGAGNIQYF
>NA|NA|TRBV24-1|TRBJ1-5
TGTGCCACGGAGCTCAGGGATAGCAATCAGCCCCAGCATTTT
CATELRDSNQPQHF
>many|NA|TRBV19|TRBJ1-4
TGTGCCAGTAGTGTACAGGGTGGTGAAAAACTGTTTTTT
CASSVQGGEKLFF
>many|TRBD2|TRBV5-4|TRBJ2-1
TGTGCCAGCAGCTTGCCCGGCGGGGGGATCTACAATGAGCAGTTCTTC
CASSLPGGGIYNEQFF
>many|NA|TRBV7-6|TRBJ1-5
TGTGCCAGCAGCTCCGTGGCAGGGAGGAATCAGCCCCAGCATTTT
CASSSVAGRNQPQHF